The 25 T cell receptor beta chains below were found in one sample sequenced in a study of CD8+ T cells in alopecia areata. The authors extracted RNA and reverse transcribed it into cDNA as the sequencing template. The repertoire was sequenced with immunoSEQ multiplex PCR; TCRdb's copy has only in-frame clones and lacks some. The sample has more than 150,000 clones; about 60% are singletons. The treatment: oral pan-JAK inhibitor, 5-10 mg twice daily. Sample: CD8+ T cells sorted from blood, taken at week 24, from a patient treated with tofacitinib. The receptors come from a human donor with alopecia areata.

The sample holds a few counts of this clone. The CDR3 bases are TGTGCCTGGTCTGTCCCTGCAGGGAACACTGAAGCTTTCTTT. This translates into CAWSVPAGNTEAFF. V and J are TRBV30 and TRBJ1-1; D call uncertain. Germline CDR1 GTSNPN, CDR2 SVGIG (reference sequence). V dropped 5 bases and J dropped 1 base, with 14 bases sitting between them. The CDR3 extends over 14 amino acids.

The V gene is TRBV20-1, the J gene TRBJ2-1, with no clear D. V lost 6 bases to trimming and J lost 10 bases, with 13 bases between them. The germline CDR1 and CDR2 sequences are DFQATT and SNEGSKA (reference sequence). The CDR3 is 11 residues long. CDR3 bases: TGCAGTGCCCCAATCCTAGGCGAGCAGTTCTTC. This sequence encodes CSAPILGEQFF.

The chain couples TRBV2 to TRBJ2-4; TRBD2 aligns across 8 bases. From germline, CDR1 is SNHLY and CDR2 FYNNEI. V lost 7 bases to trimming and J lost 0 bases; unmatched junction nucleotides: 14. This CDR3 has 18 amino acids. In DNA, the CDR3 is TGTGCCAGCAAACCTAACCCGGGGGGGGATCTAGCCAAAAACATTCAGTACTTC. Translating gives CASKPNPGGDLAKNIQYF.

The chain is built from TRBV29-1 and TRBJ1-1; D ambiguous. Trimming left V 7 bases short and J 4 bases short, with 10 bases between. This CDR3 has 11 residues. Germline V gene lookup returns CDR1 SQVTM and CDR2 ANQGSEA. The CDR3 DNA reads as TGCAGCGGCGGTGTCGGCACTGAAGCTTTCTTT. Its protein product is CSGGVGTEAFF.

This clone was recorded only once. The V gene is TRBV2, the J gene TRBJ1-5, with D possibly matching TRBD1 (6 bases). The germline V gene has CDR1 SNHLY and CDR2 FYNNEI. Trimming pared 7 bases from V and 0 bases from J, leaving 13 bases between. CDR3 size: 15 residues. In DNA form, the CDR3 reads TGTGCCAGCACCCCAGGGGACTATAGCAATCAGCCCCAGCATTTT. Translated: CASTPGDYSNQPQHF.

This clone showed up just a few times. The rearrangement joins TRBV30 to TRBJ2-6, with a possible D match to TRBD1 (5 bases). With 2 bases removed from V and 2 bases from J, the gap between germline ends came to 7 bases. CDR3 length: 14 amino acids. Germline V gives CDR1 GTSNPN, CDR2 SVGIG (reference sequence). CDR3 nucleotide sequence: TGTGCCTGGAGTCCGACAGCTGGGGCCAACGTCCTGACTTTC. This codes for CAWSPTAGANVLTF.

This CDR3 is CSVDLKNQYF. Written as DNA, the CDR3 is TGCAGCGTTGACCTGAAGAACCAGTACTTC. V gene TRBV29-1 combines with J gene TRBJ2-5; D not resolved. Germline V gene lookup returns CDR1 SQVTM and CDR2 ANQGSEA. V dropped 3 bases and J dropped 10 bases, with 9 bases sitting between them. CDR3 length: 10 amino acids.

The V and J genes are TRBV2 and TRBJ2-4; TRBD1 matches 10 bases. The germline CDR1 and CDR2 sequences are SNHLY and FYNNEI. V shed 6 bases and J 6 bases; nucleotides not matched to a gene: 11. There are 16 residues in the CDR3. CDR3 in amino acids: CASRLPGQGLGNIQYF. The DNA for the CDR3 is TGTGCCAGCAGACTACCGGGACAGGGGCTAGGAAACATTCAGTACTTC.

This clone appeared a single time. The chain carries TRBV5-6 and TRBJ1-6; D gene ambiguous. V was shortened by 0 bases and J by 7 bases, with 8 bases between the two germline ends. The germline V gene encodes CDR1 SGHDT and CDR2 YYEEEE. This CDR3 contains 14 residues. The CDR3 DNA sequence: TGTGCCAGCAGCTTGGGAGAGATGAATTCACCCCTCCACTTT. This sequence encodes CASSLGEMNSPLHF.

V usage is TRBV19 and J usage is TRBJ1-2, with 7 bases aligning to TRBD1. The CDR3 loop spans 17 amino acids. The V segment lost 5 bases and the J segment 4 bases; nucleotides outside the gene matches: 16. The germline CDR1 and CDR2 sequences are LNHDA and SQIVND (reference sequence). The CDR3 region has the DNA TGTGCCAGTAGTGCCCTGTACCGGGACAGCTTCTCCTATGGCTACACCTTC. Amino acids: CASSALYRDSFSYGYTF.

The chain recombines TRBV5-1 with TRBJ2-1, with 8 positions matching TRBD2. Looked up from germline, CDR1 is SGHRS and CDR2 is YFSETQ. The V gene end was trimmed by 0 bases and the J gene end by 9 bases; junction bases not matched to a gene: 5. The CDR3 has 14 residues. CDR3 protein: CASSLAGGALEQFF. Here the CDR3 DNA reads TGCGCCAGCAGCTTGGCCGGGGGGGCCCTTGAGCAGTTCTTC.

The CDR3 loop reads CASRVTLSSYNEQFF. The CDR3 DNA sequence: TGTGCCAGCAGGGTAACATTGAGCTCCTACAATGAGCAGTTCTTC. This chain links TRBV6-1 with TRBJ2-1, with unresolved D. Between the trimmed V and J ends, which lost 6 bases and 0 bases, there was a span of 12 bases. The CDR3 is 15 residues long. Per the germline V gene, CDR1 is MNHNS and CDR2 is SASEGT.

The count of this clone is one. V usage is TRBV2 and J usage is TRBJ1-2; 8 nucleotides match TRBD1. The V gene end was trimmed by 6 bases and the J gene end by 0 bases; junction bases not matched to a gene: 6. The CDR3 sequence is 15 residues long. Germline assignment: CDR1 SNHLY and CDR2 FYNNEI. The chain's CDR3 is CASREDRAPNYGYTF. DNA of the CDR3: TGTGCCAGCAGGGAGGACAGGGCTCCTAACTATGGCTACACCTTC.

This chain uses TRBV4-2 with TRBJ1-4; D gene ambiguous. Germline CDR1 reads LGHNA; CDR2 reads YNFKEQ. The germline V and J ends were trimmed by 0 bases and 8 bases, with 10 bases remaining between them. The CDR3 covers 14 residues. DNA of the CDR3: TGTGCCAGCAGCCAAGATGGGCTCGGAGAAAAACTGTTTTTT. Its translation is CASSQDGLGEKLFF.

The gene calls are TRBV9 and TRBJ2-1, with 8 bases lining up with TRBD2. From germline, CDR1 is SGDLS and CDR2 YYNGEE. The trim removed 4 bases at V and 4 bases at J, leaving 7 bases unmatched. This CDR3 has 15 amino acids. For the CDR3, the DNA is TGTGCCAGCAGCCCGTTGGCGGGGGGTTACAATGAGCAGTTCTTC. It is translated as CASSPLAGGYNEQFF.

CDR3 region: CSVEDLRTGNHYEQYF. The CDR3 nucleotides are TGCAGCGTTGAAGATTTAAGGACAGGTAACCACTACGAGCAGTACTTC. The V and J genes are TRBV29-1 and TRBJ2-7, with 7 bases matching TRBD1. The CDR3 is 16 residues long. CDR1 and CDR2 (germline): SQVTM, ANQGSEA. V dropped 0 bases and J dropped 3; count of bases not matched to a gene: 11.

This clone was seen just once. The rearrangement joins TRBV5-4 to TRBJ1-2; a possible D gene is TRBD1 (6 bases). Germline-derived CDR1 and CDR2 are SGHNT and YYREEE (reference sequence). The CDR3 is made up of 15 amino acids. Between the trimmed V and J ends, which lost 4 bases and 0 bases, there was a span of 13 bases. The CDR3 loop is CASSQRTEPNYGYTF. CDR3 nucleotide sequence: TGTGCCAGCAGCCAGCGGACAGAGCCTAACTATGGCTACACCTTC.

The CDR3 here is CSVEVIDDYGYTF. Written as DNA, the CDR3 is TGCAGCGTTGAAGTGATCGATGACTATGGCTACACCTTC. This sequence joins TRBV29-1 and TRBJ1-2; D gene unclear. V gave up 1 base and J gave up 3 bases, with 9 bases separating them. Germline V gives CDR1 SQVTM, CDR2 ANQGSEA. CDR3 length equals 13 residues.

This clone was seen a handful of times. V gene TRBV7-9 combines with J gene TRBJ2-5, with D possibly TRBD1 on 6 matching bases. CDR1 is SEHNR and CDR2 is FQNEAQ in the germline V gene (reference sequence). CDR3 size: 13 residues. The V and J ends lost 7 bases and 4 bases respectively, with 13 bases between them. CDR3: CASTPETGETQYF. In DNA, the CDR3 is TGTGCCAGCACCCCAGAGACAGGAGAGACCCAGTACTTC.

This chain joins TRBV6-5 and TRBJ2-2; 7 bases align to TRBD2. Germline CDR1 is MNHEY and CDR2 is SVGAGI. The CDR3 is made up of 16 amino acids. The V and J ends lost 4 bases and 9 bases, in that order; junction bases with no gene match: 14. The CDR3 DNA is TGTGCCAGCAGTTCCTCGGGGGAGGGGAATAATCGGGAGCTGTTTTTT. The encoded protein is CASSSSGEGNNRELFF.

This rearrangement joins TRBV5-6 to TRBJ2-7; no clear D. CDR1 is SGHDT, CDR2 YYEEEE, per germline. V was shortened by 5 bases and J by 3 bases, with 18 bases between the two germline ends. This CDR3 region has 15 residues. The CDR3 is CASRLMVAAFYEQYF. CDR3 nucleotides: TGTGCCAGCAGACTAATGGTGGCAGCGTTCTACGAGCAGTACTTC.

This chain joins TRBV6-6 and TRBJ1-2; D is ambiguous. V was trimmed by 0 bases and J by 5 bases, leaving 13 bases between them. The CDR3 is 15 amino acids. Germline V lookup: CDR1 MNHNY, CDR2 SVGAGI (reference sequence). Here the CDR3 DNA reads TGTGCCAGCAGTTACTCGGGAAGGGCCCCTTATGGCTACACCTTC. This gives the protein CASSYSGRAPYGYTF.

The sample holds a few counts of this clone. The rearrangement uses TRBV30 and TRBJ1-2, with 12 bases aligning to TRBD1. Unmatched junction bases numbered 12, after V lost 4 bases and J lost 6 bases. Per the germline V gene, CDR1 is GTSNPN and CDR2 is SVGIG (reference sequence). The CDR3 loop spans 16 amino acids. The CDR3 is CAWTSPGTGGLDGYTF. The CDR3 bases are TGTGCCTGGACCTCACCGGGGACAGGGGGCTTGGATGGCTACACCTTC. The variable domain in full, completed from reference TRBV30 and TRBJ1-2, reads SQTIHQWPATLVQPVGSPLSLECTVEGTSNPNLYWYRQAAGRGLQLLFYSVGIGQISSEVPQNLSASRPQDRQFILSSKKLLLSDSGFYLCAWTSPGTGGLDGYTFGSGTRLTVV.

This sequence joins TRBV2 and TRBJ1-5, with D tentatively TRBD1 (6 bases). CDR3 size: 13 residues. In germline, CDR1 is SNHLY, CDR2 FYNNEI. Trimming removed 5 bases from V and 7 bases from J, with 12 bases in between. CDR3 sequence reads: CASSTTGTQPQHF. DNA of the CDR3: TGTGCCAGCAGTACCACAGGGACCCAGCCCCAGCATTTT.

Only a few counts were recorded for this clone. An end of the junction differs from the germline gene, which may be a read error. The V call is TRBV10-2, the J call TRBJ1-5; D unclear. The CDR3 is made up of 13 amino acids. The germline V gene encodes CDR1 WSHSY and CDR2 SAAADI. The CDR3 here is CASSTWTGQPQHF. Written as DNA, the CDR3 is TGTGCCAGCAGTACTTGGACGGGTCAGCCCCAGCATTTT.